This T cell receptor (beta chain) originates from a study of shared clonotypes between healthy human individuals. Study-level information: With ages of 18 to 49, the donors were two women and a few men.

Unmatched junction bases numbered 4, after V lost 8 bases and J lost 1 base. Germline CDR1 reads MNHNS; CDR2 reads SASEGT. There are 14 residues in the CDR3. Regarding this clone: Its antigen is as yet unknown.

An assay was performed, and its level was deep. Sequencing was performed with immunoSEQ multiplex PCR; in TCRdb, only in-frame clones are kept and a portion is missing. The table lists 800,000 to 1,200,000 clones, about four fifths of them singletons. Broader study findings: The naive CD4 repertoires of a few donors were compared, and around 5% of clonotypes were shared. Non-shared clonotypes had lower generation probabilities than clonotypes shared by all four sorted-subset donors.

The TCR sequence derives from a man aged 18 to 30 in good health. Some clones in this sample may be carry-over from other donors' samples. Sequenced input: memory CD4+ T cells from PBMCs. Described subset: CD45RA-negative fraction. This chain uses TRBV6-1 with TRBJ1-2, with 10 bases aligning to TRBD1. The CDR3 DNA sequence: TGTGCCAGCCGACAGGGGGCGAGTAACTATGGCTACACCTTC. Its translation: CASRQGASNYGYTF.